The subject of this entry is one T cell receptor (beta chain). Trimming took 6 bases from V and 7 from J, leaving 19 bases between them. The CDR3 is 14 amino acids. In germline, CDR1 is MNHEY, CDR2 SVGAGI. Enrolment of Seattle patients took place during active infection, and they were followed longitudinally. The sample is drawn from a study of blood T cell repertoires in COVID-19. Overall study context: Spain, Italy and the United States supplied samples that represented acute and convalescent COVID-19.

Methods used by the authors: Estimation of nucleated cell counts was performed using reference gene primer amplification. Libraries were prepared by immunoSEQ multiplex PCR; TCRdb keeps only in-frame clonotypes and omits some of them. D and trimming were read from the DNA, whereas the V and J calls and clone size are those reported in that table. The sample carries some 70,000 clones, 65% to 85% recorded once. V is TRBV6-5 and J is TRBJ2-7, with D possibly TRBD2 on 5 matching bases. Sequences were obtained from peripheral blood. The sequence came from a man between 60 and 75 years old with COVID-19, enrolled during active disease. The CDR3 protein is CASSEGSGFWEQYF. For the CDR3, the DNA is TGTGCCAGCAGCGAGGGAAGTGGGTTTTGGGAGCAGTACTTC.